The next 20 T cell receptor beta chains were all read from a single sample in a study of blood T cell repertoires in COVID-19. The data were produced by immunoSEQ multiplex PCR, yet TCRdb's version contains in-frame clones alone and is incomplete. The repertoire holds about 320,000 clones, roughly nine tenths seen once, with around 10% in the top ten. Input material: peripheral blood. Receptor source: a woman between 25 and 40 years old with COVID-19, enrolled during active disease.

This chain joins TRBV5-1 and TRBJ2-1; TRBD2 matches at 12 bases. This CDR3 has 19 amino acids. Per germline, CDR1 SGHRS and CDR2 YFSETQ. Trimming cost V 4 bases and J 4 bases; bases outside gene matches: 15. CDR3 sequence reads: CASSTPGQGTSGGYNEQFF. The CDR3 DNA is TGCGCCAGCAGCACACCGGGACAGGGAACTAGCGGGGGGTACAATGAGCAGTTCTTC.

The chain couples TRBV2 to TRBJ1-6; TRBD1 is a possible D gene (5 bases). V lost 4 bases, J lost 6 bases, and 19 bases lay in between. Germline V gene data show CDR1 as SNHLY and CDR2 as FYNNEI. This CDR3 has 17 amino acids. CDR3 protein: CASSVSGGLPLNSPLHF. Here the CDR3 DNA reads TGTGCCAGCAGTGTGTCGGGGGGTCTGCCCCTTAATTCACCCCTCCACTTT.

The chain couples TRBV7-9 to TRBJ1-6, with TRBD1 as a possible D gene (5 bases). The CDR3 is 15 amino acids. Trimming removed 5 bases from V and 5 bases from J, with 13 bases in between. Germline V CDR1 and CDR2: SEHNR, FQNEAQ (reference sequence). CDR3 in amino acids: CASSARGPHNSPLHF. In DNA form, the CDR3 reads TGTGCCAGCAGCGCTAGGGGTCCCCATAATTCACCCCTCCACTTT.

This sequence joins TRBV5-1 and TRBJ2-2; 9 positions agree with TRBD2. The CDR3 length is 16 residues. Germline V CDR1 and CDR2: SGHRS, YFSETQ. Germline trimming cut 0 bases from V and 4 bases from J; bases unmatched to any gene: 4. This chain's CDR3 is CASSLGIAGATGELFF. Here the CDR3 DNA reads TGCGCCAGCAGCTTGGGGATAGCGGGGGCCACCGGGGAGCTGTTTTTT.

V and J are TRBV3-1 (or the pseudogene TRBV3-2) and TRBJ1-1; D perhaps matches TRBD1 (6 bases). This CDR3 spans 13 amino acids. From germline, CDR1 is LGHDT and CDR2 YNNKEL (reference sequence). Trimming removed 3 bases at V and 5 bases at J, with 10 bases between. The CDR3 DNA is TGTGCCAGCAGCCACTTAAGGGGGACTGAAGCTTTCTTT. Amino acids: CASSHLRGTEAFF.

The V gene is TRBV6-1, the J gene TRBJ1-1; no reliable D call. The CDR3 runs 14 residues. The germline gives CDR1 MNHNS, CDR2 SASEGT. V was shortened by 3 bases and J by 0 bases, with 8 bases between the two germline ends. CDR3 region: CASSERRVNTEAFF. CDR3 DNA sequence: TGTGCCAGCAGTGAGCGCCGGGTGAACACTGAAGCTTTCTTT.

V gene TRBV27 combines with J gene TRBJ2-7, with D hard to call. V was trimmed by 5 bases and J by 4 bases, leaving 12 bases between them. CDR1 and CDR2 (germline): MNHEY, SMNVEV (reference sequence). The CDR3 is made up of 13 amino acids. The CDR3 sequence is CASSSPPVYEQYF. The CDR3 DNA follows: TGTGCCAGCAGTAGCCCCCCCGTATACGAGCAGTACTTC.

The chain employs TRBV6-1 and TRBJ2-3, with 7 bases identical to TRBD2. The CDR3 consists of 17 residues. Per the germline V gene, CDR1 is MNHNS and CDR2 is SASEGT. V lost 0 bases and J lost 0; bases outside the gene matches: 6. The CDR3 sequence is CASSEAALAASTDTQYF. The CDR3 DNA follows: TGTGCCAGCAGTGAAGCCGCCCTAGCGGCTAGCACAGATACGCAGTATTTT.

As concerns this clone: The same CDR3 arises from other DNA sequences in this sample as well. The chain is built from TRBV7-6 and TRBJ1-1; D possibly corresponds to TRBD1 (6 bases). Trimming shortened V by 5 bases and J by 1 base, and 8 bases separated the two germline ends. The CDR3 consists of 13 residues. CDR1 SGHVS and CDR2 FNYEAQ come from the germline V gene. The CDR3: CASSLGQNTEAFF. As DNA, the CDR3 is TGTGCCAGCAGCCTGGGACAGAACACTGAAGCTTTCTTT.

The V and J genes are TRBV13 and TRBJ1-1; 7 bases fit TRBD1. J was trimmed by 7 bases and V by 8 bases; bases with no gene match: 7. The germline gives CDR1 PRHDT, CDR2 FYEKMQ (reference sequence). The CDR3 is made up of 12 amino acids. The CDR3 nucleotides read TGTGCCAGCCAAGGGGGCGAGATTGAAGCTTTCTTT. Translation gives CASQGGEIEAFF. The whole variable domain, remainder taken from reference TRBV13 and TRBJ1-1, is AAGVIQSPRHLIKEKRETATLKCYPIPRHDTVYWYQQGPGQDPQFLISFYEKMQSDKGSIPDRFSAQQFSDYHSELNMSSLELGDSALYFCASQGGEIEAFFGQGTRLTVV.

The chain links TRBV19 to TRBJ2-7, with no clear D. This CDR3 is built from 14 residues. Trimming took 5 bases from V and 7 from J, leaving 18 bases between them. The germline V gene has CDR1 LNHDA and CDR2 SQIVND (reference sequence). CDR3: CASSPNPAGFEQYF. CDR3 coding DNA: TGTGCCAGTAGTCCCAACCCGGCCGGGTTTGAGCAGTACTTC.

This chain connects TRBV27 to TRBJ2-3; D might be TRBD2 (5 bases). The CDR3 consists of 14 residues. Trimming cost V 1 base and J 9 bases, with 14 bases left between them. Germline V CDR1 and CDR2: MNHEY, SMNVEV (reference sequence). The CDR3 coding sequence is TGTGCCAGCAGTTTATATAGTTCTCGGGGAACGCAGTATTTT. It translates to CASSLYSSRGTQYF.

The chain links TRBV27 to TRBJ2-2, with a tentative D call TRBD2 (5 bases). V lost 3 bases and J lost 1, with 6 bases in between. This CDR3 has 14 amino acids. In germline, CDR1 is MNHEY, CDR2 SMNVEV (reference sequence). The CDR3 loop reads CASSFGRNTGELFF. CDR3 coding DNA: TGTGCCAGCAGTTTTGGGAGGAACACCGGGGAGCTGTTTTTT.

The rearrangement joins TRBV5-4 to TRBJ2-1, with 8 bases matching TRBD2. Germline trimming cut 4 bases from V and 4 bases from J; bases unmatched to any gene: 10. Germline V lookup: CDR1 SGHNT, CDR2 YYREEE (reference sequence). The length of the CDR3 is 16 residues. This chain's CDR3 is CASSRGGPGDYNEQFF. CDR3 nucleotides: TGTGCCAGCAGCCGGGGGGGTCCAGGGGATTACAATGAGCAGTTCTTC.

The V gene is TRBV6-1, the J gene TRBJ2-7; a weak D match, TRBD1 (6 bases). The CDR3 has 16 residues. The V gene's germline CDR1 is MNHNS and CDR2 SASEGT. V lost 1 base and J lost 4, with 17 bases in between. CDR3 in DNA: TGTGCCAGCAGTGAAGGTTCGACAGGTGGAAAATACGAGCAGTACTTC. Protein product: CASSEGSTGGKYEQYF.

The chain uses TRBV6-1 and TRBJ1-1; 9 nucleotides agree with TRBD1. The CDR3 is 17 residues long. V trimming: 0 bases; J trimming: 5 bases; junction bases outside the gene matches: 10. CDR1 MNHNS and CDR2 SASEGT come from the germline V gene. The CDR3 region has the DNA TGTGCCAGCAGTGAAGCGGGGACAGGGTGGGGAGGGACTGAAGCTTTCTTT. Encoded protein: CASSEAGTGWGGTEAFF.

This chain joins TRBV5-4 and TRBJ1-2; D unclear. Trimming pared 5 bases from V and 6 bases from J, leaving 23 bases between. Germline-derived CDR1 and CDR2 are SGHNT and YYREEE (reference sequence). The CDR3 totals 16 residues. The CDR3 sequence: CASSYTTSPGPNGYTF. DNA for the CDR3: TGTGCCAGCAGTTATACTACTAGCCCTGGGCCTAATGGCTACACCTTC.

This rearrangement joins TRBV2 to TRBJ1-5, with 9 bases matching TRBD1. The V gene end was trimmed by 8 bases and the J gene end by 4 bases; junction bases not matched to a gene: 9. The CDR3 length is 15 residues. Germline-derived CDR1 and CDR2 are SNHLY and FYNNEI. The CDR3, as DNA: TGTGCCAGCGGGGGGGGACAGGGTGGAAATCAGCCCCAGCATTTT. This gives the protein CASGGGQGGNQPQHF. The variable domain in full, completed from reference TRBV2 and TRBJ1-5, reads EPEVTQTPSHQVTQMGQEVILRCVPISNHLYFYWYRQILGQKVEFLVSFYNNEISEKSEIFDDQFSVERPDGSNFTLKIRSTKLEDSAMYFCASGGGQGGNQPQHFGDGTRLSIL.

A few counts support this clone. This sequence joins TRBV4-1 and TRBJ1-2; 9 bases match TRBD1. The CDR3 has 15 amino acids. The V and J ends lost 1 base and 8 bases, in that order; junction bases with no gene match: 8. Germline CDR1 is MGHRA and CDR2 is YSYEKL. The CDR3 loop is CASSQAEQGAGGYTF. The CDR3 coding sequence is TGCGCCAGCAGCCAAGCCGAACAGGGGGCGGGGGGCTACACCTTC.

This clone has only a few counts. V and J are TRBV27 and TRBJ2-2; D is possibly TRBD2 (6 bases). Germline V gene sequence: CDR1 MNHEY, CDR2 SMNVEV (reference sequence). CDR3 length: 16 residues. The V gene lost 1 base and the J gene lost 1 base, with 10 bases spanning the gap. CDR3 DNA sequence: TGTGCCAGCAGTTTATTAGCGCGGGGGAACACCGGGGAGCTGTTTTTT. The encoded protein is CASSLLARGNTGELFF.